Frequency places the clone carrying this T cell receptor beta chain as medium-sized. 13 Jbeta primers and 60 Vbeta primers were used for the PCR. Measured with immunoSEQ multiplex PCR; TCRdb has only the in-frame clones, and not every one. The sample holds 90,000 to 130,000 clones. The data are from a study of cytomegalovirus exposure and HLA in healthy donors. Per the germline V gene, CDR1 is MNHNY and CDR2 is SVGAGI (reference sequence). Trimming removed 4 bases from V and 2 bases from J; junction bases left unmatched: 5. The CDR3 is made up of 15 amino acids. The chain carries TRBV6-6 and TRBJ1-5; 7 bases line up with TRBD1. Specimen: PBMCs. This clonotype was sampled from a middle-aged man in good health and CMV-seropositive. CDR3 amino acids: CASSSPGTGNQPQHF. CDR3 nucleotide sequence: TGTGCCAGCAGTTCCCCCGGGACAGGCAATCAGCCCCAGCATTTT.